Each of the 16 T cell receptor beta chains below was sequenced from the same sample in a study of beta chain features in type 1 diabetes. For these TCRs, the target antigens are not known. Whole-study results and caveats: Among all four CD4+ subsets, Type 1 diabetes patients had TCRB CDR3s that were moderately but significantly shorter.

Investigators reverse transcribed all isolated RNA, so they sequenced expressed TCRB transcripts. Method: immunoSEQ multiplex PCR; TCRdb's copy keeps in-frame clones and lacks some. The profile shows 300,000 to 450,000 clones, 10% to 15% of them singletons. Sequencing was done on a sample of naive CD4+ T cells from blood. All receptors derive from a woman between 18 and 29 years old with type 1 diabetes.

The chain is built from TRBV10-3 and TRBJ2-5; 7 bases are shared with TRBD2. The V segment lost 6 bases and the J segment 1 base; nucleotides outside the gene matches: 8. Looked up from germline, CDR1 is ENHRY and CDR2 is SYGVKD. This CDR3 spans 15 amino acids. The CDR3 region is CAIRGNRGSQETQYF. As DNA, the CDR3 is TGTGCCATCAGGGGGAATCGCGGGAGCCAAGAGACCCAGTACTTC.

The chain carries TRBV5-6 and TRBJ2-2; 9 bases map to TRBD2. CDR1 is SGHDT, CDR2 YYEEEE, per germline. Trimming cost V 5 bases and J 6 bases; bases outside gene matches: 8. This CDR3 spans 15 amino acids. CDR3 bases: TGTGCCAGCAGGGGCGGCGGGGGGGCCGCCGGGGAGCTGTTTTTT. This sequence encodes CASRGGGGAAGELFF.

This clone was observed a few times. V is TRBV7-9 and J is TRBJ2-7, with 8 positions matching TRBD1. Germline CDR1 is SEHNR and CDR2 is FQNEAQ (reference sequence). There are 15 residues in the CDR3. V lost 6 bases, J lost 4 bases, and 11 bases stayed unmatched. CDR3 amino acids: CASSIGTGGSYEQYF. The CDR3 nucleotides read TGTGCCAGCAGTATCGGGACAGGTGGCTCATACGAGCAGTACTTC.

This chain joins TRBV19 and TRBJ1-5, with TRBD1 matching over 8 bases. The CDR3 loop spans 14 amino acids. Germline V CDR1 and CDR2: LNHDA, SQIVND (reference sequence). V trimming: 8 bases; J trimming: 2 bases; junction bases outside the gene matches: 5. The DNA of the CDR3 is TGTGCCAGTCACAGGGGGAAGGGCAATCAGCCCCAGCATTTT. Amino acid sequence: CASHRGKGNQPQHF.

Only a few counts were recorded for this clone. The chain carries TRBV4-3 and TRBJ1-3; D perhaps matches TRBD1 (6 bases). The CDR3 is 16 amino acids. Germline CDR1 reads LGHNA; CDR2 reads YSLEER. V was trimmed by 1 base and J by 0 bases, leaving 10 bases between them. This CDR3 reads CASSQGWDNSGNTIYF. CDR3 sequence (DNA): TGCGCCAGCAGCCAAGGATGGGACAACTCTGGAAACACCATATATTTT.

CDR3 nucleotide sequence: TGTGCCAGCAGCTTAGTCCCACTCCCGTACCAAGAGACCCAGTACTTC. It yields the protein CASSLVPLPYQETQYF. The chain carries TRBV7-2 and TRBJ2-5; no clear D. Trimming shortened V by 1 base and J by 0 bases, and 12 bases separated the two germline ends. Per the germline V gene, CDR1 is SGHTA and CDR2 is FQGNSA. This CDR3 has 16 residues.

This clone was observed a few times. V usage is TRBV27 and J usage is TRBJ2-6; 7 nucleotides match TRBD1. The CDR3 totals 19 residues. Trimming cost V 3 bases and J 0 bases; bases outside gene matches: 11. Germline loops: CDR1 MNHEY, CDR2 SMNVEV (reference sequence). CDR3 DNA sequence: TGTGCCAGCAGTTTGGACCGACAGGGTCAGGGCTCTGGGGCCAACGTCCTGACTTTC. The encoded protein is CASSLDRQGQGSGANVLTF.

CDR3 residues: CASSPGQWMNTEAFF. In nucleotides, the CDR3 is TGCGCCAGCAGCCCAGGACAGTGGATGAACACTGAAGCTTTCTTT. The chain uses TRBV4-1 and TRBJ1-1; TRBD1 is a possible D gene (6 bases). The CDR3 is 15 amino acids. Trimming cost V 4 bases and J 0 bases, with 12 bases left between them. Per the germline V gene, CDR1 is MGHRA and CDR2 is YSYEKL.

This clone was observed a handful of times. The J gene is TRBJ1-2, the V gene TRBV6-1; D call uncertain. Germline V gene sequence: CDR1 MNHNS, CDR2 SASEGT. V was trimmed by 4 bases and J by 6 bases, leaving 15 bases between them. The CDR3 totals 14 residues. The CDR3, as DNA: TGTGCCAGCAGTGTTCAGTGGCTGAGGGATGGCTACACCTTC. Translation gives CASSVQWLRDGYTF.

The chain links TRBV10-3 to TRBJ1-4; D gene unclear. The CDR3 loop spans 13 amino acids. V was trimmed by 6 bases and J by 0 bases, leaving 5 bases between them. Germline V CDR1 and CDR2: ENHRY, SYGVKD. This CDR3 is CAISSATNEKLFF. The CDR3 bases are TGTGCCATCAGCAGTGCAACTAATGAAAAACTGTTTTTT.

This clone was found a few times. The CDR3 sequence is CASSGPRGRDTQYF. Written as DNA, the CDR3 is TGTGCCAGCAGCGGCCCCAGGGGGAGGGATACGCAGTATTTT. The rearrangement links TRBV9 to TRBJ2-3; the D gene is possibly TRBD1 (7 bases). Trimming removed 3 bases from V and 6 bases from J, with 14 bases in between. Germline CDR1 is SGDLS and CDR2 is YYNGEE. The CDR3 is made up of 14 amino acids. The whole variable domain, filled in from reference TRBV9 and TRBJ2-3, reads DSGVTQTPKHLITATGQRVTLRCSPRSGDLSVYWYQQSLDQGLQFLIQYYNGEERAKGNILERFSAQQFPDLHSELNLSSLELGDSALYFCASSGPRGRDTQYFGPGTRLTVL.

V is TRBV25-1 and J is TRBJ2-7, with TRBD2 identical over 10 bases. Germline CDR1 MGHDK, CDR2 SYGVNS. The ends lost 10 bases at V and 2 bases at J; junction bases unmatched: 5. CDR3 size: 13 residues. The CDR3 nucleotides are TGTGCCACCTTAGCGGGAGGCGCCTACGAGCAGTACTTC. It specifies CATLAGGAYEQYF.

The chain uses TRBV7-8 and TRBJ2-3; 12 bases fit TRBD2. Germline lookup yields CDR1 SGHVS and CDR2 FQNEAQ. The CDR3 sequence is 16 residues long. Germline trimming cut 5 bases from V and 7 bases from J; bases unmatched to any gene: 10. The CDR3 spells CASSPLTSGRRHTQYF. The CDR3 DNA follows: TGTGCCAGCAGCCCACTGACTAGCGGGAGACGGCATACGCAGTATTTT.

The rearrangement uses TRBV7-9 and TRBJ2-5; D call uncertain. The CDR3 totals 13 residues. In germline, CDR1 is SEHNR, CDR2 FQNEAQ (reference sequence). V lost 5 bases to trimming and J lost 4 bases, with 11 bases between them. The CDR3 DNA is TGTGCCAGCAGCACGCAGACACCAGAGACCCAGTACTTC. This gives the protein CASSTQTPETQYF.

The chain's CDR3 is CSVVKPFNYEQYF. DNA for the CDR3: TGCAGCGTGGTTAAGCCATTTAACTACGAGCAGTACTTC. The chain carries TRBV29-1 and TRBJ2-7; D unresolved. This CDR3 has 13 residues. Per germline, CDR1 SQVTM and CDR2 ANQGSEA. Trimming took off 6 bases at V and 3 bases at J, with 15 bases between the two ends.

This chain uses TRBV4-3 with TRBJ2-1; perhaps TRBD2 as D (5 bases). CDR3 size: 14 residues. V lost 4 bases and J lost 3, with 10 bases in between. Germline V lookup: CDR1 LGHNA, CDR2 YSLEER. CDR3 amino acids: CASSRTGNYNEQFF. The CDR3 coding sequence is TGCGCCAGCAGCCGAACCGGGAACTACAATGAGCAGTTCTTC.